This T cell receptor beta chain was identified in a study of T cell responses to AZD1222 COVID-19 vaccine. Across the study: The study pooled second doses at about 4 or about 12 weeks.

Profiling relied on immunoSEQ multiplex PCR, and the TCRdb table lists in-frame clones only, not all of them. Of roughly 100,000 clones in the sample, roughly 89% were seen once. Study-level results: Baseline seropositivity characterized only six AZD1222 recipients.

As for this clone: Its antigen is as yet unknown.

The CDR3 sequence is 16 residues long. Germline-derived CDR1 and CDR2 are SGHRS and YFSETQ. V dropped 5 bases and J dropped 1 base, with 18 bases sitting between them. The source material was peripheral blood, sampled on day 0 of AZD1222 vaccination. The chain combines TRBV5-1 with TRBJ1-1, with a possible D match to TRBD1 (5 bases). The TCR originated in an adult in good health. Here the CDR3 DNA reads TGCGCCAGCAGACTTGAAGGGAGGGGCGAGAACACTGAAGCTTTCTTT. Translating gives CASRLEGRGENTEAFF.